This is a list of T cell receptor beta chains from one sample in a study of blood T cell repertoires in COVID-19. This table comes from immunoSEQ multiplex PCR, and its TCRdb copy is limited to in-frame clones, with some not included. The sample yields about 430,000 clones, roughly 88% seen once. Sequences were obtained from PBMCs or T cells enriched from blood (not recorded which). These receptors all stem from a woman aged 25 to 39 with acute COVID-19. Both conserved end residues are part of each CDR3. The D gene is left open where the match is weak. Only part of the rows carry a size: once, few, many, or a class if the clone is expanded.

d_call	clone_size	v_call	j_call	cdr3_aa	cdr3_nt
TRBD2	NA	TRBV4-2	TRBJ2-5	CASSQKERGGRETQYF	TGTGCCAGCAGCCAAAAAGAGCGGGGGGGCCGGGAGACCCAGTACTTC
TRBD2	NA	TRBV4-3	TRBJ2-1	CASSQEAGGSYNEQFF	TGCGCCAGCAGCCAAGAGGCGGGGGGCTCCTACAATGAGCAGTTCTTC
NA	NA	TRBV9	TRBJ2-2	CASSPEGVGELFF	TGTGCCAGCAGCCCTGAGGGGGTCGGGGAGCTGTTTTTT
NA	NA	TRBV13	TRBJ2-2	CASSLSPTGTGELFF	TGTGCCAGCAGCTTGTCACCCACCGGCACCGGGGAGCTGTTTTTT
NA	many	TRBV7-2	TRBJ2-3	CASSYDSTTDTQYF	TGTGCCAGCAGCTACGACAGTACCACAGATACGCAGTATTTT
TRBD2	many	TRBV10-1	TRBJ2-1	CASSPPRGGRNEQFF	TGCGCCAGCAGCCCCCCACGGGGGGGCCGCAATGAGCAGTTCTTC
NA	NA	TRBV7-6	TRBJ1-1	CASSFVAGVGTEAFF	TGTGCCAGCAGCTTCGTTGCGGGGGTGGGCACTGAAGCTTTCTTT
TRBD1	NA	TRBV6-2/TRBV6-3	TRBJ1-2	CASSYTQRRDRPYGYTF	TGTGCCAGCAGTTACACCCAACGCCGGGACAGGCCCTATGGCTACACCTTC
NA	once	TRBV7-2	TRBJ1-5	CASSLGGSSNQPQHF	TGTGCCAGCAGCTTAGGAGGGTCGAGCAATCAGCCCCAGCATTTT
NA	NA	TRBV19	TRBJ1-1	CASNSLGPGAFF	TGTGCCAGTAATAGTTTGGGGCCAGGGGCTTTCTTT
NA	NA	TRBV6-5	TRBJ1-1	CASNSGWGNTEAFF	TGTGCCAGCAACTCAGGGTGGGGGAACACTGAAGCTTTCTTT
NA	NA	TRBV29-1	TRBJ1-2	CSVGSAGLYGYTF	TGCAGCGTCGGAAGTGCAGGACTCTATGGCTACACCTTC
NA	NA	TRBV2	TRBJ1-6	CASSVGSSYNSPLHF	TGTGCCAGCAGTGTGGGCAGCTCCTATAATTCACCCCTCCACTTT
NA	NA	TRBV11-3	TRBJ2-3	CASSLASSTDTQYF	TGTGCCAGCAGCTTAGCGTCTAGCACAGATACGCAGTATTTT
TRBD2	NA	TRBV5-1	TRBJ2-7	CASSLGASGIYEQYF	TGCGCCAGCAGCTTGGGGGCTAGCGGAATCTACGAGCAGTACTTC
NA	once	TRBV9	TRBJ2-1	CASSGGLGYNEQFF	TGTGCCAGCAGCGGAGGGTTGGGTTACAATGAGCAGTTCTTC
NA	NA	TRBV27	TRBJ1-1	CASSLHVGSTEAFF	TGTGCCAGCAGTTTACATGTGGGGAGCACTGAAGCTTTCTTT
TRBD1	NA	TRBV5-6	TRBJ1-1	CASSLGQGEAFF	TGTGCCAGCAGCCTGGGACAGGGTGAAGCTTTCTTT
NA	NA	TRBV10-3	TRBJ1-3	CAISEFSSSGNTIYF	TGTGCCATCAGTGAGTTTTCGTCCTCTGGAAACACCATATATTTT
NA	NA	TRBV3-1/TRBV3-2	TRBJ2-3	CASSSSDTKGTDTQYF	TGTGCCAGCAGCTCATCCGACACAAAGGGCACAGATACGCAGTATTTT
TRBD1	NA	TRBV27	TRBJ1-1	CASSSRQGGRNTEAFF	TGTGCCAGCAGTTCGCGACAGGGGGGGAGGAACACTGAAGCTTTCTTT
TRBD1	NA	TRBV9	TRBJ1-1	CASSEEPGQGGTEAFF	TGTGCCAGCAGCGAGGAGCCGGGACAGGGAGGAACTGAAGCTTTCTTT
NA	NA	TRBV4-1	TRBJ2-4	CASSQVGGRWGNIQYF	TGCGCCAGCAGCCAAGTGGGGGGGCGATGGGGAAACATTCAGTACTTC
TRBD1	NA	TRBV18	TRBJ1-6	CASSPSLPGQGNSPLHF	TGTGCCAGCTCACCGTCTCTACCGGGACAGGGTAATTCACCCCTCCACTTT
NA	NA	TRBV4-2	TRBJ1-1	CASSPRQGNTEAFF	TGTGCCAGCAGCCCACGGCAGGGGAACACTGAAGCTTTCTTT
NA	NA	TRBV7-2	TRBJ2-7	CASSLTGEFYEQYF	TGTGCCAGCAGCCTAACGGGAGAGTTCTACGAGCAGTACTTC
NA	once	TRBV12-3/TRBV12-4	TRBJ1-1	CASSPGSYTEAFF	TGTGCCAGCAGCCCCGGGTCCTACACTGAAGCTTTCTTT
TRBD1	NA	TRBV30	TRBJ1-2	CAWRTGASYGYTF	TGTGCCTGGAGGACAGGGGCTTCCTATGGCTACACCTTC
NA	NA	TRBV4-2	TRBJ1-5	CASSQTPKFQPQHF	TGTGCCAGCAGCCAGACACCGAAGTTCCAGCCCCAGCATTTT
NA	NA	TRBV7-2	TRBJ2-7	CASSSGKLWYEQYF	TGTGCCAGCAGCTCGGGGAAGTTATGGTACGAGCAGTACTTC
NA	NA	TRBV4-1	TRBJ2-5	CASSQAQASRETQYF	TGCGCCAGCAGCCAAGCTCAAGCTAGCAGGGAGACCCAGTACTTC
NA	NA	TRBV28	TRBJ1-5	CASSPRSREYSNQPQHF	TGTGCCAGCAGTCCCCGGTCTAGGGAGTATAGCAATCAGCCCCAGCATTTT
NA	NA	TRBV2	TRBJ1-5	CASSGGRQHF	TGTGCCAGCAGTGGGGGCAGGCAGCATTTT
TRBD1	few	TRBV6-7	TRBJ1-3	CASSYSPQDRGGNTIYF	TGTGCCAGCAGTTACTCCCCCCAAGACAGGGGTGGAAACACCATATATTTT
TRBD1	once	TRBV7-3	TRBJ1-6	CASSSTRGLNSPLHF	TGTGCCAGCAGCTCTACAAGGGGGCTTAATTCACCCCTCCACTTT
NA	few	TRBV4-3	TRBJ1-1	CASSQGMTGNTEAFF	TGCGCCAGCAGCCAAGGGATGACAGGGAACACTGAAGCTTTCTTT
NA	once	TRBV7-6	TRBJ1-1	CASSSSDISDTEAFF	TGTGCCAGCAGCTCCAGTGACATTTCTGACACTGAAGCTTTCTTT
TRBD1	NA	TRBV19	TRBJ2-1	CASSNGQGRNEQFF	TGTGCCAGTAGTAATGGACAGGGTCGGAATGAGCAGTTCTTC
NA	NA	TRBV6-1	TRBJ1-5	CASSELRGVGNQPQHF	TGTGCCAGCAGTGAACTGCGGGGGGTCGGCAATCAGCCCCAGCATTTT
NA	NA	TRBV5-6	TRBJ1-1	CASTAGVNTEAFF	TGTGCCAGCACCGCGGGGGTGAACACTGAAGCTTTCTTT
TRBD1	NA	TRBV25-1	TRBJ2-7	CASSESDRSYEQYF	TGTGCCAGCAGTGAATCGGACAGGAGCTACGAGCAGTACTTC
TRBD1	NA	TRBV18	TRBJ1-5	CASSPAPGGQPQHF	TGTGCCAGCTCACCGGCACCAGGGGGCCAGCCCCAGCATTTT
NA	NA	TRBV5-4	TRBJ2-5	CASSPRGSQETQYF	TGTGCCAGCAGCCCACGGGGGTCCCAAGAGACCCAGTACTTC
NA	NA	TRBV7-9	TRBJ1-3	CASSLGRQWDTIYF	TGTGCCAGCAGCTTAGGGCGGCAGTGGGACACCATATATTTT
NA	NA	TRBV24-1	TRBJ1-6	CATNPTEYNSPLHF	TGTGCCACCAATCCGACAGAGTATAATTCACCCCTCCACTTT
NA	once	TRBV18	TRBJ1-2	CASSPLEGAYGYTF	TGTGCCAGCTCCCCGTTAGAAGGGGCCTATGGCTACACCTTC
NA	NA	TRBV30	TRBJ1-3	CALQDVSGNTIYF	TGTGCCTTGCAGGATGTCTCTGGAAACACCATATATTTT
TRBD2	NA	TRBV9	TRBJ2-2	CASSPSSTSGPTGELFF	TGTGCCAGCAGCCCGTCGTCGACTAGCGGACCCACCGGGGAGCTGTTTTTT
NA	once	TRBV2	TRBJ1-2	CASSEALRPPRGYGYTF	TGTGCCAGCAGTGAAGCGCTTCGCCCCCCTCGGGGCTATGGCTACACCTTC
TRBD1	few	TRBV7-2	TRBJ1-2	CASSSGQGFGYTF	TGTGCCAGCAGCTCGGGACAGGGGTTCGGCTACACCTTC
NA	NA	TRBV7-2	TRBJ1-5	CASSGRQGPGQPQHF	TGTGCCAGCAGCGGTCGGCAGGGTCCTGGTCAGCCCCAGCATTTT